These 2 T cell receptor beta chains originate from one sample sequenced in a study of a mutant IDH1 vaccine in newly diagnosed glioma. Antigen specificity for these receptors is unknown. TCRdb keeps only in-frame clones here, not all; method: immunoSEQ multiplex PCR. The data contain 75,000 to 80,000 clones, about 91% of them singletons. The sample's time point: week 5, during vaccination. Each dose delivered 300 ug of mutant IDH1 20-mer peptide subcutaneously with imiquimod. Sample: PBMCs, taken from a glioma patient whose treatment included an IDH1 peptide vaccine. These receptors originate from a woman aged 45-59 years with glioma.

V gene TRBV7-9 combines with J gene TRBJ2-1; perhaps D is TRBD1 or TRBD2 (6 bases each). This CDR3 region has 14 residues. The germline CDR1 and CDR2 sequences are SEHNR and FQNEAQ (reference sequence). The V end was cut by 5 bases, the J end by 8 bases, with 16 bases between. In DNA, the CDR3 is TGTGCCAGCAGCATAGGGGGGAGGCTCTATGAGCAGTTCTTC. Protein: CASSIGGRLYEQFF.

CDR3: CASSPRTGVYEQYF. DNA for the CDR3: TGTGCCAGCAGCCCGAGGACAGGGGTCTACGAGCAGTACTTC. The chain uses TRBV13 and TRBJ2-7, with 9 nucleotides matching TRBD1. Losses at the gene ends were 5 bases for V and 3 bases for J; bases not matched to a gene: 5. This CDR3 contains 14 residues. CDR1 is PRHDT, CDR2 FYEKMQ, per germline (reference sequence).